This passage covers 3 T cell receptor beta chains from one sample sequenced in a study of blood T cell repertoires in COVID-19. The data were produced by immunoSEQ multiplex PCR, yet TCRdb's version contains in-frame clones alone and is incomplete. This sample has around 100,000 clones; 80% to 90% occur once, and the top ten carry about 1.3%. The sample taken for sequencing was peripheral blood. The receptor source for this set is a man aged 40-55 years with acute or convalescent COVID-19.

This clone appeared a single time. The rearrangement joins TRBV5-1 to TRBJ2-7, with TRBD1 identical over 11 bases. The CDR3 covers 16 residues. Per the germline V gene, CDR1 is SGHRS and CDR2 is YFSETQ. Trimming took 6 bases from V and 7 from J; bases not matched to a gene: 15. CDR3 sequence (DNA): TGCGCCAGCACGAGGACAGGGGGCCTCACTAGTAGGGAGCAGTACTTC. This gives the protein CASTRTGGLTSREQYF.

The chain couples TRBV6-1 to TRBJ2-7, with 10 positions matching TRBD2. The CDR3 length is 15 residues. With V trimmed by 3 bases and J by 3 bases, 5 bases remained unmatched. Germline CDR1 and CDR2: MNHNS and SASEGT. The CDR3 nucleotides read TGTGCCAGCAGTGACCGTGCTAGCGGGAGCTACGAGCAGTACTTC. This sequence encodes CASSDRASGSYEQYF.

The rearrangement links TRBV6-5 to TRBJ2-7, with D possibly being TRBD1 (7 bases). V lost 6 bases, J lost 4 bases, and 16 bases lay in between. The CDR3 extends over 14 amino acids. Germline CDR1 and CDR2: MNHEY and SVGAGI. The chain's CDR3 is CASREGGQNYEQYF. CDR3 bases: TGTGCCAGCAGAGAGGGGGGACAGAATTACGAGCAGTACTTC.